This T cell receptor (beta chain) derives from a study of T cells in Graves' hyperthyroidism and ophthalmopathy. General study results and limits: The model predicted ophthalmopathy a median around 6.5 months before onset.

Amplification of TCR beta CDR3 regions was performed using RNA transcripts as template. A set of HTBI primers served as the primers for a first-round RT-PCR of the TCR CDR3. TCRdb re-derived calls from the multiplex PCR reads in MiXCR, one entry per CDR3 protein. The data show more than 300,000 distinct CDR3 sequences, under 15% seen once. Details on this clonotype: Its antigen is as yet unknown. A junction end diverges from the germline sequence, so it may reflect a read error.

Germline-derived CDR1 and CDR2 are MDHEN and SYDVKM. There are 15 residues in the CDR3. Stability of Graves' hyperthyroidism was defined as absent ophthalmopathy progression within 18 months. Clinical symptoms, serum thyroxine, TRAb, thyroid ultrasound and orbital computed tomography established diagnosis. Cells are PBMCs isolated from roughly 9.2 ml of fresh blood. This TCR was sampled from a woman aged 18-29 years with Graves' hyperthyroidism. The sequenced material came from blood. This chain joins TRBV28 and TRBJ2-7, with 10 bases lining up with TRBD1. In DNA, the CDR3 is TGTGCCAGCAGTTTAGAGGGGACAGGGGACTACGGGCAGTACTTC. Translation: CASSLEGTGDYGQYF.